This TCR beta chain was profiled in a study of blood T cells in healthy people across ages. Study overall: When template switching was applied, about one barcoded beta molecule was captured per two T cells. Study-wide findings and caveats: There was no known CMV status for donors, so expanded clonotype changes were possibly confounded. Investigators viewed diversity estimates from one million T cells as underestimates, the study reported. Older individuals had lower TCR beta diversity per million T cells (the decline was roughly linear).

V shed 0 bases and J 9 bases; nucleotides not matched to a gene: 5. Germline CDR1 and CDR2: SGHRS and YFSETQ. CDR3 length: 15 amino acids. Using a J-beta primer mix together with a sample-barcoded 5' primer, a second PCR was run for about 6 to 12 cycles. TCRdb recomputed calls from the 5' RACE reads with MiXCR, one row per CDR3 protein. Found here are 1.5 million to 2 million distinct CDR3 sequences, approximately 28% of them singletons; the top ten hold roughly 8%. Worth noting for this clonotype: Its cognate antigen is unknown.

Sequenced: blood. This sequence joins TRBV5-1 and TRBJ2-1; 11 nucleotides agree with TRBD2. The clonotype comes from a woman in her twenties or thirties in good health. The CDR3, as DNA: TGCGCCAGCAGCTTGGATAGCGGGGGGGCGGGTGAGCAGTTCTTC. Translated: CASSLDSGGAGEQFF.